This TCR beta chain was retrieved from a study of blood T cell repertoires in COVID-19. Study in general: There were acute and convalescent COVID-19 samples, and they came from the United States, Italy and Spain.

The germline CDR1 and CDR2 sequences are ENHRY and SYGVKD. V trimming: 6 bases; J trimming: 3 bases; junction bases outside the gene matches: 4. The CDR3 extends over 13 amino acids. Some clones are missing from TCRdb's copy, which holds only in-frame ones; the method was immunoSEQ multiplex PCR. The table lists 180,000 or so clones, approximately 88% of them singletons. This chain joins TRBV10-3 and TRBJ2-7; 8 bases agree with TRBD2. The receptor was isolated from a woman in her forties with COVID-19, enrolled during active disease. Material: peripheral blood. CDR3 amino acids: CAISSGSGYEQYF. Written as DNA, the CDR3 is TGTGCCATCAGCAGCGGGAGTGGCTACGAGCAGTACTTC.